The 6 T cell receptor beta chains listed next were all sequenced from one sample in a study of OX40 agonist ivuxolimab in advanced cancers. Profiling relied on immunoSEQ multiplex PCR, and the TCRdb table lists in-frame clones only, not all of them. In the table there are more than 75,000 clones, around four fifths of which are singletons. This material consisted of CD4+ or CD8+ T cells sorted from blood, taken in a trial of the OX40 agonist ivuxolimab. The receptor set was obtained from an adult with an advanced solid tumor such as melanoma, head and neck, liver or kidney cancer.

V gene TRBV6-1 combines with J gene TRBJ2-7; TRBD2 might be the D (7 bases). V lost 5 bases and J lost 6, with 17 bases in between. The length of the CDR3 is 14 residues. Germline assignment: CDR1 MNHNS and CDR2 SASEGT. CDR3 protein: CASSPTGRGSEQYF. The CDR3 DNA follows: TGTGCCAGCAGTCCTACAGGGCGGGGGAGCGAGCAGTACTTC.

The chain recombines TRBV28 with TRBJ1-5; the match to TRBD1 covers 7 bases. Looked up from germline, CDR1 is MDHEN and CDR2 is SYDVKM. The V and J ends lost 3 bases and 6 bases, in that order; junction bases with no gene match: 11. This CDR3 is 16 amino acids long. CDR3 sequence (DNA): TGTGCCAGCAGTTTTTCTGGTAGGGGGCCGGGTCAGCCCCAGCATTTT. Protein sequence: CASSFSGRGPGQPQHF.

The V and J genes are TRBV4-1 and TRBJ2-5, with TRBD2 identical over 8 bases. With V trimmed by 4 bases and J by 5 bases, 3 bases remained unmatched. The CDR3 extends over 13 amino acids. CDR1 and CDR2 (germline): MGHRA, YSYEKL. This CDR3 is CASSRGLAETQYF. DNA of the CDR3: TGCGCCAGCAGCCGAGGACTAGCTGAGACCCAGTACTTC.

The chain recombines TRBV28 with TRBJ1-2; D is unclear. Per the germline V gene, CDR1 is MDHEN and CDR2 is SYDVKM. V was cut by 5 bases and J by 8 bases, with 15 bases left in between. The length of the CDR3 is 13 residues. The CDR3 sequence: CASSPAAVEGYTF. The CDR3 DNA sequence: TGTGCCAGCAGTCCCGCAGCGGTGGAAGGCTACACCTTC.

The chain uses TRBV4-1 and TRBJ2-7; D remains ambiguous. The CDR3 sequence is 14 residues long. V lost 1 base and J lost 7, with 14 bases in between. Germline CDR1 is MGHRA and CDR2 is YSYEKL. The CDR3 DNA follows: TGCGCCAGCAGCCAAGGACGTGACATGGGGGAGCAGTACGTC. Its translation is CASSQGRDMGEQYV.

The count of this clone is one. The chain combines TRBV10-1 with TRBJ2-7; TRBD2 aligns across 14 bases. V shed 7 bases, J shed 0 bases, and the junction held 17 bases outside the gene matches. The CDR3 has 20 residues. The V gene's germline CDR1 is WNHNN and CDR2 SYGVQD (reference sequence). CDR3: CASKTGVGLAGDLSSYEQYF. The DNA of the CDR3 is TGCGCCAGCAAAACAGGGGTGGGACTAGCGGGAGATCTGAGCTCCTACGAGCAGTACTTC.